The clone carrying this T cell receptor beta chain was recorded at least ten times. TCRdb re-derived calls from the PCR reads in MiXCR, one entry per CDR3 protein. The sample contains more than 80,000 distinct CDR3 sequences, about 49% of which appear only once. CDR1 and CDR2 from the germline V gene are SGHKS and YYEKEE (reference sequence). With 0 bases removed from V and 10 bases from J, the gap between germline ends came to 17 bases. This CDR3 comprises 16 residues. This sample stems from a study of CDR3 diversity in severe acne. The sequencing input was blood. The sequence was obtained from a male donor with severe acne vulgaris. V is TRBV5-5 and J is TRBJ1-6; D uncertain. CDR3 amino acids: CASSLVPAHGSSPLHF. The CDR3 bases are TGTGCCAGCAGCTTGGTACCGGCCCACGGTAGCTCACCCCTCCACTTT.